The rows below give T cell receptor beta chains drawn from one sample of a study of cytomegalovirus exposure and HLA in healthy donors. Clones were sequenced by immunoSEQ multiplex PCR, and TCRdb holds only the in-frame ones, with some missing. The sample lists about 96,000 clones, more than 65% seen once, with 2.7% in the top ten. Sequencing was done on a sample of PBMCs. The origin of the receptors is a man younger than 40 in good health and CMV-seronegative. Both conserved end residues are part of each CDR3. A D gene is named only where the DNA matches it firmly. Not every row has a clone size; where given, it reads once, few, many or a size class.

v_call	clone_size	j_call	d_call	cdr3_nt	cdr3_aa
TRBV15	-	TRBJ1-5	-	TGTGCCACCAGCAGAGACAGGGGCGGGTATCAGCCCCAGCATTTT	CATSRDRGGYQPQHF
TRBV6-1	-	TRBJ2-4	-	TGTGCCAGCAGTGAAGGACCGACCGGGGGAAACATTCAGTACTTC	CASSEGPTGGNIQYF
TRBV19	-	TRBJ1-4	-	TGTGCCAGTAGGAAATCAGGGGAATATAGGGATGAAAAACTGTTTTTT	CASRKSGEYRDEKLFF
TRBV7-2	-	TRBJ1-2	TRBD1	TGTGCCAGCAGCCATGGGACAGGGGCGAATAACTATGGCTACACCTTC	CASSHGTGANNYGYTF
TRBV29-1	few	TRBJ1-5	-	TGCAGCGTACAGGAAAATAGCAATCAGCCCCAGCATTTT	CSVQENSNQPQHF
TRBV29-1	once	TRBJ2-1	TRBD2	TGCAGCATTTTACTAGCGGGGGCCTACAATGAGCAGTTCTTC	CSILLAGAYNEQFF
TRBV4-1	-	TRBJ2-3	TRBD1	TGCGCCAGCAGCCAAAGAGACAGGGGGGTCCCAGATACGCAGTATTTT	CASSQRDRGVPDTQYF
TRBV29-1	-	TRBJ2-2	TRBD2	TGCAGCGTTGTCTGGGGGGGGAGCGGGGAGCTGTTTTTT	CSVVWGGSGELFF
TRBV7-2	once	TRBJ2-3	-	TGTGCCAGCAGCTTCACAGGAGACACAGATACGCAGTATTTT	CASSFTGDTDTQYF
TRBV30	few	TRBJ1-5	-	TGTGCCTGGAGTGGAGGGAGCAATCAGCCCCAGCATTTT	CAWSGGSNQPQHF
TRBV6-1	-	TRBJ1-4	-	TGTGCCAGCAGTGGAACACCGAATAATGAAAAACTGTTTTTT	CASSGTPNNEKLFF
TRBV7-7	few	TRBJ2-1	-	TGTGCTAGCAGCCTACAGGGTGGGAATGAGCAGTTCTTC	CASSLQGGNEQFF
TRBV4-3	-	TRBJ1-1	-	TGCGCCAGCACGGACACATTGAACACTGAAGCTTTCTTT	CASTDTLNTEAFF
TRBV30	-	TRBJ2-7	TRBD1	TGTGCCTGGAGTCCTGGACCTACCGGGACAGGTACCGAGCAGTACTTC	CAWSPGPTGTGTEQYF
TRBV4-2	-	TRBJ2-2	TRBD2	TGTGCCAGCAGCCAAGAGCTAGCGGGGAACACCGGGGAGCTGTTTTTT	CASSQELAGNTGELFF
TRBV5-4	-	TRBJ1-6	-	TGTGCCAGCAGCTTCAACAGTTATAATTCACCCCTCCACTTT	CASSFNSYNSPLHF
TRBV7-8	-	TRBJ2-7	-	TGTGCCAGCAGCTTGCGGGACGGCGCGTCCTACGAGCAGTACTTC	CASSLRDGASYEQYF
TRBV6-6	-	TRBJ2-1	-	TGTGCCAGCAGTTACTCGACAGCCAATGAGCAGTTCTTC	CASSYSTANEQFF
TRBV2	-	TRBJ1-6	-	TGTGCCAGCAGTGAGACCCAGACTTATAATTCACCCCTCCACTTT	CASSETQTYNSPLHF
TRBV10-3	-	TRBJ1-1	-	TGTGCCATCAGTGAGTCGACACGAAACACTGAAGCTTTCTTT	CAISESTRNTEAFF
TRBV28	-	TRBJ2-7	-	TGTGCCAGCAGTTTATCGGCGGTGGACTACGAGCAGTACTTC	CASSLSAVDYEQYF
TRBV11-1	-	TRBJ1-1	TRBD1	TGTGCCAGCAGCGTATCCCTCTACGGGACAGAAGAAGCTTTCTTT	CASSVSLYGTEEAFF
TRBV5-1	-	TRBJ1-6	TRBD1	TGCGCCAGCAGCTTGACCATAGGACAGGGTTCTTCACCCCTCCACTTT	CASSLTIGQGSSPLHF
TRBV28	few	TRBJ2-7	TRBD1	TGTGCCAGCCTAGGAGGACAGGGGCTATCCTACGAGCAGTACTTC	CASLGGQGLSYEQYF
TRBV21-1	-	TRBJ2-5	-	TGTGCCAGCAGCAAAGGGCAAGCGGGGGGGCCAGAGACCCAGTACTTC	CASSKGQAGGPETQYF
TRBV6-1	-	TRBJ2-7	-	TGTGCCAGCAGTGAATTTAGATCGGGTTCTCCCTACGAGCAGTACTTC	CASSEFRSGSPYEQYF
TRBV7-9	-	TRBJ1-4	-	TGTGCCAGCAGCCCAGATATGGACAGTAAAAATGAAAAACTGTTTTTT	CASSPDMDSKNEKLFF
TRBV29-1	-	TRBJ1-2	TRBD1	TGCAGCGTATATCGGACAGGGGGTGATGGCTACACCTTC	CSVYRTGGDGYTF
TRBV7-8	-	TRBJ1-2	TRBD1	TGTGCCAGCAGCGACAGGGGGGCCTATGGCTACACCTTC	CASSDRGAYGYTF
TRBV2	-	TRBJ1-1	TRBD1	TGTGCCAGCAGTGACCTACAGGGGTTAGCTGAAGCTTTCTTT	CASSDLQGLAEAFF
TRBV10-2	-	TRBJ1-1	-	TGCGCCAGCCTCCTGACAGCGAACACTGAAGCTTTCTTT	CASLLTANTEAFF
TRBV7-7	-	TRBJ2-3	-	TGTGCTAGCAGCTTAGGACTGAGCGGCGCAGATACGCAGTATTTT	CASSLGLSGADTQYF
TRBV18	few	TRBJ1-6	TRBD1	TGTGCCAGCTCACTTAACAGGGACAGCTCCTATAATTCACCCCTCCACTTT	CASSLNRDSSYNSPLHF
TRBV4-3	-	TRBJ2-3	TRBD2	TGCGCCAGCAGCCAATCTTTAGCGGGGGGTCCCACAGATACGCAGTATTTT	CASSQSLAGGPTDTQYF
TRBV6-4	-	TRBJ2-3	TRBD1	TGTGCCAGCAGTGACTCTTCTACAGGGGCAGATACGCAGTATTTT	CASSDSSTGADTQYF
TRBV7-9	-	TRBJ1-5	-	TGTGCCAGCAGCGTAGACAGTTCCAATCAGCCCCAGCATTTT	CASSVDSSNQPQHF
TRBV4-3	-	TRBJ2-7	TRBD1	TGCGCCAGCAGCCGCGGGACAGGATTCTCCTACGAGCAGTACTTC	CASSRGTGFSYEQYF
TRBV9	-	TRBJ2-7	TRBD1	TGTGCCAGCAGCGTGACAGGGATAGGCGAGCAGTACTTC	CASSVTGIGEQYF
TRBV15	-	TRBJ1-6	-	TGTGCCACCAGCAGAGATGTTAGTGGTAATTCACCCCTCCACTTT	CATSRDVSGNSPLHF
TRBV6-1	-	TRBJ1-4	-	TGTGCCAGCACCGAGAGGTTGAGAAGTGAAAAACTGTTTTTT	CASTERLRSEKLFF
TRBV9	-	TRBJ2-2	TRBD2	TGTGCCAGCAGTCCGGTAGCGGGGGTGACCGGGGAGCTGTTTTTT	CASSPVAGVTGELFF
TRBV9	few	TRBJ2-1	TRBD2	TGTGCCAGCAGCGGAGCTAGCGGGGGGGGTTGGAATGAGCAGTTCTTC	CASSGASGGGWNEQFF
TRBV2	-	TRBJ2-4	TRBD1	TGTGCCAGCAGTGCCCCGGGACAGCTCAAAAACATTCAGTACTTC	CASSAPGQLKNIQYF
TRBV5-1	-	TRBJ1-2	-	TGCGCCAGCAGCTTGACAACTAACTATGGCTACACCTTC	CASSLTTNYGYTF
TRBV4-3	-	TRBJ2-7	-	TGCGCCAGCAGCCAAGAATCTGGCGGTCCCTACGAGCAGTACTTC	CASSQESGGPYEQYF
TRBV28	-	TRBJ2-5	-	TGTGCCAGCAGTCAATTGACAGCCAGGGTCCAAGAGACCCAGTACTTC	CASSQLTARVQETQYF